This TCR beta chain was recorded in a study of OX40 agonist ivuxolimab in advanced cancers. Overall study context: Age averaged around 60 years (range about 23 to 80), and more than 80% were male. General study points: Among the lowest levels of clonal expansion were found in partial responders at 0.1-3.0 mg/kg.

In regard to this clone: The antigen is unknown.

Clones were read by immunoSEQ multiplex PCR, and TCRdb kept only the in-frame ones, dropping some. Here the sample spans about 73,000 clones, about 81% being singletons. Unmatched junction bases numbered 9, after V lost 5 bases and J lost 1 base. The germline V gene has CDR1 LNHNV and CDR2 YYDKDF (reference sequence). This CDR3 is 16 amino acids long. The V and J genes are TRBV15 and TRBJ1-1; 8 bases match TRBD1. The source of this sequence is an adult with an advanced solid tumor such as melanoma, head and neck, liver or kidney cancer. This material consisted of CD4+ or CD8+ T cells sorted from blood, taken in a trial of the OX40 agonist ivuxolimab. The CDR3 DNA reads as TGTGCCACCAGCGGGGGGACAGGAGGGGCGAACACTGAAGCTTTCTTT. Its translation is CATSGGTGGANTEAFF.